This entry lists 25 T cell receptor beta chains sequenced from one sample in a study of spatial heterogeneity in lung cancer. Time point reported: sample taken at primary tumor resection. One entry per CDR3 protein, called by TCRdb with MiXCR from the 5' RACE reads. Among more than 35,000 distinct CDR3 sequences listed, 5% to 5.5% were seen once. Sample: PBMCs, taken at surgery. The origin of the receptors is a female donor with early-stage non-small cell lung cancer.

This clonotype was recorded a few times. The chain employs TRBV13 and TRBJ2-2, with 12 bases lining up with TRBD2. After removal of 4 bases from V and 7 bases from J, the junction contained 7 bases not matched to a gene. The CDR3 has 16 amino acids. CDR1 is PRHDT, CDR2 FYEKMQ, per germline (reference sequence). This CDR3 reads CASSSLAGGLGGELFF. The CDR3 DNA sequence: TGTGCCAGCAGCTCCCTAGCGGGGGGGCTAGGCGGGGAGCTGTTTTTT.

The sample holds a few counts of this clonotype. The chain joins TRBV20-1 to TRBJ2-1, with 8 bases aligning to TRBD1. CDR3 length equals 14 residues. The trim removed 7 bases at V and 4 bases at J, leaving 9 bases unmatched. Germline loops: CDR1 DFQATT, CDR2 SNEGSKA (reference sequence). CDR3 DNA sequence: TGCAGTGGTCCGGGACAGGCCTCTTACAATGAGCAGTTCTTC. Translation gives CSGPGQASYNEQFF.

This clonotype occurred a few times. The rearrangement uses TRBV27 and TRBJ2-1, with D tentatively TRBD2 (6 bases). CDR1 and CDR2 (germline): MNHEY, SMNVEV (reference sequence). Trimming pared 6 bases from V and 6 bases from J, leaving 15 bases between. The CDR3 contains 14 residues. The CDR3 DNA reads TGTGCCAGCAGCGCCGCTCAAGCGGGCAATGAGCAGTTCTTC. Residues: CASSAAQAGNEQFF.

The rearrangement links TRBV4-2 to TRBJ1-1; D perhaps matches TRBD1 (6 bases). CDR3 length: 14 amino acids. Germline V CDR1 and CDR2: LGHNA, YNFKEQ. The V end lost 0 bases, the J end lost 10 bases, and 15 bases lay between the germline ends. Here the CDR3 reads CASSQEFGTFIAFF. The CDR3, as DNA: TGTGCCAGCAGCCAAGAGTTCGGGACATTCATAGCTTTCTTT.

This clonotype was observed many times. The chain carries TRBV5-1 and TRBJ1-1; tentative D call: TRBD1 (6 bases). CDR1 and CDR2 from the germline V gene are SGHRS and YFSETQ. The CDR3 spans 13 residues. Trimming pared 2 bases from V and 5 bases from J, leaving 10 bases between. The CDR3 DNA sequence: TGCGCCAGCAGCTTTGGGGGGGCGACTGAAGCTTTCTTT. Protein sequence: CASSFGGATEAFF.

V gene TRBV9 combines with J gene TRBJ1-1; D perhaps matches TRBD1 (6 bases). V lost 2 bases to trimming and J lost 0 bases, with 11 bases between them. Germline-derived CDR1 and CDR2 are SGDLS and YYNGEE. This CDR3 comprises 15 residues. CDR3 region: CASSVTGSMNTEAFF. The CDR3 DNA is TGTGCCAGCAGCGTTACAGGGAGCATGAACACTGAAGCTTTCTTT.

This clonotype was seen ten or more times. J is TRBJ1-4 and V is TRBV28; TRBD1 matches 8 bases. The germline V gene has CDR1 MDHEN and CDR2 SYDVKM. V lost 5 bases and J lost 4; bases outside the gene matches: 6. This CDR3 is 15 amino acids long. CDR3 residues: CASSGDRGDNEKLFF. The CDR3 DNA follows: TGTGCCAGCAGTGGTGACAGGGGAGATAATGAAAAACTGTTTTTT.

Ten or more counts support this clonotype. V is TRBV27 and J is TRBJ2-7; 12 bases map to TRBD1. V was clipped by 5 bases and J by 7 bases; unmatched bases: 9. Germline V CDR1 and CDR2: MNHEY, SMNVEV (reference sequence). The CDR3 runs to 15 residues. The CDR3 protein is CASSKLGQGAREQYF. The CDR3 DNA is TGTGCCAGCAGTAAGCTGGGACAGGGGGCGCGGGAGCAGTACTTC.

This clonotype was observed a handful of times. The V gene is TRBV29-1, the J gene TRBJ1-1; 7 bases match TRBD1. The ends lost 4 bases at V and 1 base at J; junction bases unmatched: 6. This CDR3 contains 14 residues. CDR1 SQVTM and CDR2 ANQGSEA come from the germline V gene. In DNA form, the CDR3 reads TGCAGCGTTGGAGGGGGCCTCCCGAACACTGAAGCTTTCTTT. Its translation: CSVGGGLPNTEAFF.

This clonotype showed up many times. V gene TRBV29-1 combines with J gene TRBJ2-3, with 10 bases identical to TRBD2. With V trimmed by 4 bases and J by 0 bases, 1 base remained unmatched. Germline CDR1 and CDR2: SQVTM and ANQGSEA. CDR3 size: 14 residues. The CDR3 sequence: CSVASGGSTDTQYF. DNA of the CDR3: TGCAGCGTTGCTAGCGGGGGAAGCACAGATACGCAGTATTTT.

This clonotype has only a few counts. The V and J genes are TRBV10-2 and TRBJ2-7, with D tentatively TRBD1 (5 bases). V shed 8 bases and J shed 3 bases, with 11 bases lying between them. The CDR3 runs to 12 residues. Germline loops: CDR1 WSHSY, CDR2 SAAADI. The CDR3 here is CASVETGYEQYF. CDR3 nucleotides: TGCGCCAGCGTGGAAACAGGCTACGAGCAGTACTTC.

The table lists this clonotype with a few counts. V is TRBV9 and J is TRBJ2-5, with no clear D. Germline V gene lookup returns CDR1 SGDLS and CDR2 YYNGEE. The CDR3 is 15 amino acids. Trimming removed 4 bases at V and 2 bases at J, with 15 bases between. In nucleotides, the CDR3 is TGTGCCAGCAGCCCTAGGCCGGTACCTCAAGAGACCCAGTACTTC. Translation: CASSPRPVPQETQYF.

The J gene is TRBJ2-3, the V gene TRBV11-2, with 7 bases matching TRBD2. The length of the CDR3 is 15 residues. With 5 bases clipped from V and 3 bases from J, the junction kept 8 bases outside the gene matches. CDR1 SGHAT and CDR2 FQNNGV come from the germline V gene. The CDR3, as DNA: TGTGCCAGCAGCCCCCGGGGAGGGCGGACAGATACGCAGTATTTT. Its protein product is CASSPRGGRTDTQYF.

This clonotype showed up many times. The chain couples TRBV7-2 to TRBJ2-1, with D uncertain. The V gene's germline CDR1 is SGHTA and CDR2 FQGNSA. The germline V and J ends were trimmed by 3 bases and 9 bases, with 12 bases remaining between them. The CDR3 runs 13 residues. CDR3 bases: TGTGCCAGCAGCTTGCACCCTCAAACTGAGCAGTTCTTC. Protein: CASSLHPQTEQFF. The variable domain in full, with the rest retrieved from reference TRBV7-2 and TRBJ2-1, is GAGVSQSPSNKVTEKGKDVELRCDPISGHTALYWYRQSLGQGLEFLIYFQGNSAPDKSGLPSDRFSAERTGGSVSTLTIQRTQQEDSAVYLCASSLHPQTEQFFGPGTRLTVL.

This chain joins TRBV6-2 or TRBV6-3 and TRBJ2-3, with 9 bases that match TRBD2. The CDR3 loop spans 14 amino acids. Germline CDR1 and CDR2: MNHEY and SVGEGT. V shed 10 bases and J 4 bases; nucleotides not matched to a gene: 9. CDR3 DNA: TGTGCCATCCCGGGCGGGGGGGCCTCAGATACGCAGTATTTT. Protein: CAIPGGGASDTQYF.

There are a few counts of this clonotype. The rearrangement links TRBV2 to TRBJ2-5; D remains unclear. The germline CDR1 and CDR2 sequences are SNHLY and FYNNEI. The V end was cut by 5 bases, the J end by 5 bases, with 9 bases between. The length of the CDR3 is 12 residues. The CDR3 reads CASSPSSETQYF. The CDR3 coding sequence is TGTGCCAGCAGTCCTTCTTCTGAGACCCAGTACTTC.

CDR3 nucleotide sequence: TGTGCCAGCACCTCCCATGGGATTGGTAAAGAGACCCAGTACTTC. Translation: CASTSHGIGKETQYF. The J gene is TRBJ2-5, the V gene TRBV6-2 or TRBV6-3; D is uncertain. There are 15 residues in the CDR3. The V end was cut by 7 bases, the J end by 3 bases, with 18 bases between. CDR1 and CDR2 from the germline V gene are MNHEY and SVGEGT.

This clonotype was seen ten or more times. This chain connects TRBV7-2 to TRBJ1-1; a weak D match, TRBD1 (6 bases). CDR1 is SGHTA and CDR2 is FQGNSA in the germline V gene. The CDR3 runs 15 residues. V lost 3 bases and J lost 4, with 15 bases in between. In DNA, the CDR3 is TGTGCCAGCAGCTTGGGGCGGAGGGGGACCACTGAAGCTTTCTTT. Translation gives CASSLGRRGTTEAFF.

This clonotype came up many times. The chain joins TRBV9 to TRBJ2-1; D possibly matches TRBD1 or TRBD2 (5 bases each). Germline loops: CDR1 SGDLS, CDR2 YYNGEE. This CDR3 has 12 amino acids. V dropped 0 bases and J dropped 9 bases, with 7 bases sitting between them. This CDR3 is CASSVDGGEQFF. The CDR3 DNA is TGTGCCAGCAGCGTAGATGGGGGTGAGCAGTTCTTC.

This clonotype qualifies as large (0.1 to 1%). The chain has TRBV15 and TRBJ2-7; possibly TRBD1 for D (5 bases). Germline V gene sequence: CDR1 LNHNV, CDR2 YYDKDF (reference sequence). V lost 1 base and J lost 7, with 14 bases in between. The CDR3 extends over 14 amino acids. The CDR3 nucleotides are TGTGCCACCAGCAGAGGTATACAGGATCGTGAGCAGTACTTC. Residues: CATSRGIQDREQYF. Based on the CDR3 plus reference TRBV15 and TRBJ2-7, the full variable domain is DAMVIQNPRYQVTQFGKPVTLSCSQTLNHNVMYWYQQKSSQAPKLLFHYYDKDFNNEADTPDNFQSRRPNTSFCFLDIRSPGLGDTAMYLCATSRGIQDREQYFGPGTRLTVT.

This clonotype was counted a few times. This chain connects TRBV19 to TRBJ1-5; TRBD1 matches at 8 bases. The CDR3 length is 18 residues. Germline assignment: CDR1 LNHDA and CDR2 SQIVND (reference sequence). Unmatched junction bases numbered 13, after V lost 6 bases and J lost 0 bases. The CDR3, as DNA: TGTGCCAGTAGGATGCCAGGGGGCAGGGTCTATAGCAATCAGCCCCAGCATTTT. It yields the protein CASRMPGGRVYSNQPQHF.

This clonotype was detected many times. The chain combines TRBV9 with TRBJ1-1; 8 positions match TRBD1. This CDR3 comprises 15 residues. Germline loops: CDR1 SGDLS, CDR2 YYNGEE. V gave up 3 bases and J gave up 1 base; unmatched junction bases: 5. DNA of the CDR3: TGTGCCAGCAGCGGAGGGACAGGAAAGAACACTGAAGCTTTCTTT. Translated: CASSGGTGKNTEAFF.

This clonotype was counted at least ten times. The junction departs from germline at one end; a sequencing error may be responsible. The V call is TRBV6-4, the J call TRBJ1-3; D ambiguous. This CDR3 has 12 amino acids. Germline CDR1 reads MRHNA; CDR2 reads SNTAGT. CDR3 DNA: TGTGCCAGCAGGGACTCTGGAAACACCATATATTTT. It encodes CASRDSGNTIYF.

This clonotype is termed large (0.1 to 1%). The chain uses TRBV29-1 and TRBJ2-2; 9 positions agree with TRBD2. CDR1 SQVTM and CDR2 ANQGSEA come from the germline V gene. The V and J ends lost 3 bases and 5 bases, in that order; junction bases with no gene match: 1. This CDR3 is built from 13 residues. CDR3 region: CSVDLAGTGELFF. In DNA, the CDR3 is TGCAGCGTTGACCTAGCGGGGACCGGGGAGCTGTTTTTT.

Ten or more counts support this clonotype. The J gene is TRBJ2-3, the V gene TRBV4-2; 11 bases align to TRBD2. CDR3 length: 16 residues. Germline trimming cut 5 bases from V and 4 bases from J; bases unmatched to any gene: 8. The germline CDR1 and CDR2 sequences are LGHNA and YNFKEQ. This CDR3 is CASSYRSGGAADTQYF. CDR3 nucleotides: TGTGCCAGCAGCTACCGTAGCGGGGGGGCGGCAGATACGCAGTATTTT.